What follows are 10 T cell receptor beta chains derived from one specimen sequenced in a study of blood T cell repertoires in COVID-19. Generated by immunoSEQ multiplex PCR, the TCRdb table keeps only in-frame clones and is missing some. The sample has roughly 130,000 clones, about four fifths seen once. The sequencing input was peripheral blood. The receptors shown here come from a woman in her 70s with COVID-19, enrolled during active disease.

The V call is TRBV5-1, the J call TRBJ2-7; 8 bases agree with TRBD1. V lost 4 bases and J lost 4; bases outside the gene matches: 7. This CDR3 is 14 amino acids long. The germline gives CDR1 SGHRS, CDR2 YFSETQ. CDR3 nucleotide sequence: TGCGCCAGCAGCGCCGGACAGGGAAGATACGAGCAGTACTTC. Encoded protein: CASSAGQGRYEQYF.

The V gene is TRBV11-2, the J gene TRBJ1-1; the D gene is possibly TRBD1 (5 bases). Trimming removed 5 bases at V and 3 bases at J, with 16 bases between. CDR3 size: 15 residues. Per the germline V gene, CDR1 is SGHAT and CDR2 is FQNNGV. The CDR3 protein is CASSARRGYDTEAFF. Written as DNA, the CDR3 is TGTGCCAGCAGCGCAAGACGGGGGTATGACACTGAAGCTTTCTTT.

A few counts support this clone. The chain joins TRBV29-1 to TRBJ1-2; 7 bases fit TRBD1. The CDR3 length is 15 residues. The V segment lost 2 bases and the J segment 4 bases; nucleotides outside the gene matches: 10. CDR1 and CDR2 (germline): SQVTM, ANQGSEA. In DNA form, the CDR3 reads TGCAGCGTTGAAAACAGGGGAGGATCAGGCTATGGCTACACCTTC. This gives the protein CSVENRGGSGYGYTF.

This clone was recorded a few times. This chain uses TRBV21-1 with TRBJ1-5; TRBD1 was called by the table and not checked on the DNA. TRBV21-1 is a pseudogene segment. CDR3 length: 18 residues. CDR3 DNA: TGTGCCAGCAGACATTCCCTTGAACAGGGCAATAGCAATCAGCCCCAGCATTTT. The encoded protein is CASRHSLEQGNSNQPQHF.

The rearrangement uses TRBV5-1 and TRBJ2-7, with TRBD1 matching 7 bases. The CDR3 is 16 residues long. V shed 4 bases and J 7 bases; nucleotides not matched to a gene: 17. Germline loops: CDR1 SGHRS, CDR2 YFSETQ. The CDR3 DNA reads TGCGCCAGCAGCCGGGGACAGCCGGATCTATCAGGGGAGCAGTACTTC. Amino acid sequence: CASSRGQPDLSGEQYF.

The V call is TRBV5-1, the J call TRBJ1-3, with a possible D match to TRBD1 (5 bases). The germline V gene encodes CDR1 SGHRS and CDR2 YFSETQ. V was cut by 6 bases and J by 1 base, with 17 bases left in between. CDR3 size: 16 residues. The CDR3 nucleotides are TGCGCCAGCACTCCCGGCGCAGGGCTGTCTGGAAACACCATATATTTT. Its protein product is CASTPGAGLSGNTIYF.

V is TRBV2 and J is TRBJ1-2; TRBD1 aligns across 10 bases. Germline lookup yields CDR1 SNHLY and CDR2 FYNNEI. Losses at the gene ends were 6 bases for V and 4 bases for J; bases not matched to a gene: 8. The CDR3 runs to 15 residues. DNA of the CDR3: TGTGCCAGCAGGCCCGACAGGGGGCCAAGCTATGGCTACACCTTC. It encodes CASRPDRGPSYGYTF.

The V and J genes are TRBV2 and TRBJ1-1; D is ambiguous. V lost 7 bases to trimming and J lost 1 base, with 13 bases between them. Looked up from germline, CDR1 is SNHLY and CDR2 is FYNNEI. CDR3 length: 14 amino acids. CDR3 in DNA: TGTGCCAGCACGAGTTGGTCTAAGAACACTGAAGCTTTCTTT. Amino acids: CASTSWSKNTEAFF.

The CDR3 DNA follows: TGTGCCAGCAGTCCCGGGACAGGAGGGGGCCATATAGGCAATCAGCCCCAGCATTTT. Encoded protein: CASSPGTGGGHIGNQPQHF. This chain connects TRBV28 to TRBJ1-5, with 8 positions matching TRBD1. The trim removed 5 bases at V and 2 bases at J, leaving 17 bases unmatched. CDR1 MDHEN and CDR2 SYDVKM come from the germline V gene. CDR3 length equals 19 residues.

This chain connects TRBV28 to TRBJ1-1; D remains unclear. Germline CDR1 MDHEN, CDR2 SYDVKM. Deletions cut 5 bases from V and 5 bases from J, with 24 bases between. The CDR3 runs 17 residues. The DNA for the CDR3 is TGTGCCAGCAGTCGCCCAATTGGGGAGGTGGCGAGGACTGAAGCTTTCTTT. The encoded protein is CASSRPIGEVARTEAFF.